The next 18 T cell receptor beta chains were all read from a single sample in a study of blood T cells in healthy people across ages. A second PCR, run for about 7 to 11 cycles, used a sample-barcoded 5' primer plus a J-beta primer mix. TCRdb fed the 5' RACE reads into MiXCR, producing one record per CDR3 protein. The sample includes around 870,000 distinct CDR3 sequences, about 30% of them seen just once. The specimen sequenced was blood. The receptors derive from an elderly woman in good health.

CDR3: CSVLGEGSSYEQYF. The CDR3 DNA follows: TGCAGCGTTTTGGGGGAGGGCTCCTCCTACGAGCAGTACTTC. J is TRBJ2-7 and V is TRBV29-1, with 7 bases fitting TRBD2. The germline V gene has CDR1 SQVTM and CDR2 ANQGSEA. The J segment lost 0 bases and the V segment lost 5 bases, leaving 7 bases of the junction unmatched. The CDR3 has 14 amino acids.

In this sample, this clonotype turned up a few times. CDR3 bases: TGTGCCAGCAGGTCCCCTTCGGGGGCACGCGGCTACACCTTC. It yields the protein CASRSPSGARGYTF. The chain joins TRBV28 to TRBJ1-2, with D possibly TRBD1 on 6 matching bases. The germline V gene has CDR1 MDHEN and CDR2 SYDVKM. The CDR3 sequence is 14 residues long. V was trimmed by 6 bases and J by 8 bases, leaving 19 bases between them.

This chain uses TRBV12-3 or TRBV12-4 with TRBJ2-3; a possible D gene is TRBD2 (5 bases). The CDR3 runs to 13 residues. Trimming stripped 1 base from V and 7 bases from J, with 9 bases between. The CDR3 protein is CASSLGTGNTQYF. DNA for the CDR3: TGTGCCAGCAGTTTAGGGACGGGGAATACGCAGTATTTT.

Comment on this clonotype: Being one base from a much bigger clone, this may be a read error. J is TRBJ1-2 and V is TRBV7-2; weak D call: TRBD1 (6 bases). This CDR3 spans 16 amino acids. Germline V CDR1 and CDR2: SGHTA, FQGNSA. V was clipped by 0 bases and J by 8 bases, with 19 bases between them. CDR3 in DNA: TGTGCCAGCAGCTTAGCGCTGTGCGGGACATCTGAGGGCTACACCTTC. It yields the protein CASSLALCGTSEGYTF.

This clonotype has at least ten counts. The rearrangement joins TRBV7-9 to TRBJ2-1; the D gene is possibly TRBD2 (6 bases). Trimming took 5 bases from V and 9 from J, leaving 14 bases between them. The CDR3 totals 13 residues. Germline V lookup: CDR1 SEHNR, CDR2 FQNEAQ (reference sequence). The CDR3 loop reads CASSLLQLAEQFF. The DNA of the CDR3 is TGTGCCAGCAGCCTATTACAACTAGCTGAGCAGTTCTTC.

On this clonotype itself: A single base separates this from a much larger clone, so it may be a read error. CDR3 in amino acids: CSVPGQGGIEAFF. The CDR3 DNA is TGCAGCGTCCCGGGACAGGGAGGTATTGAAGCTTTCTTT. This chain joins TRBV29-1 and TRBJ1-1, with TRBD1 identical over 9 bases. Germline CDR1 and CDR2: SQVTM and ANQGSEA. The CDR3 runs 13 residues. The V and J ends lost 6 bases and 7 bases, in that order; junction bases with no gene match: 9.

This clonotype showed up many times. The J gene is TRBJ2-7, the V gene TRBV24-1; 7 nucleotides align to TRBD1. Germline V gene sequence: CDR1 KGHDR, CDR2 SFDVKD. Trimming cost V 4 bases and J 5 bases; bases outside gene matches: 13. This CDR3 has 16 amino acids. The CDR3 region is CATSDLRQGPTDEQYF. The CDR3 bases are TGTGCCACCAGTGACCTACGACAGGGACCCACCGACGAGCAGTACTTC.

This clonotype was recorded at least ten times. The gene calls are TRBV11-2 and TRBJ2-3; D not resolved. CDR3 length equals 14 residues. CDR1 is SGHAT and CDR2 is FQNNGV in the germline V gene. V was pared by 8 bases and J by 4 bases, with 16 bases between. The CDR3 here is CASGRPPPADTQYF. CDR3 nucleotide sequence: TGTGCCAGCGGAAGGCCCCCGCCGGCAGATACGCAGTATTTT.

This clonotype was found many times. The chain employs TRBV10-3 and TRBJ2-7; weak D call: TRBD2 (6 bases). The CDR3 extends over 14 amino acids. The germline V gene encodes CDR1 ENHRY and CDR2 SYGVKD. Trimming removed 6 bases at V and 0 bases at J, with 12 bases between. The CDR3 nucleotides are TGTGCCATCAGGACGGAGGGGAGCTCCTACGAGCAGTACTTC. This gives the protein CAIRTEGSSYEQYF.

This sequence joins TRBV6-5 and TRBJ1-1, with 8 bases that match TRBD1. The germline CDR1 and CDR2 sequences are MNHEY and SVGAGI. The junction had 22 bases not matched to a gene; V was cut back by 7 bases and J by 3 bases. This CDR3 spans 19 amino acids. The CDR3 reads CASTYSLGRDRTRDTEAFF. The DNA for the CDR3 is TGTGCCAGCACCTACTCGTTAGGCCGGGACAGGACGAGGGACACTGAAGCTTTCTTT.

There are many counts of this clonotype. The chain links TRBV12-3 or TRBV12-4 to TRBJ1-2; TRBD1 matches 7 bases. The CDR3 extends over 15 amino acids. V shed 2 bases and J 10 bases; nucleotides not matched to a gene: 13. The CDR3 protein is CASSLFNADRAYYTF. CDR3 bases: TGTGCCAGCAGTTTATTCAACGCCGACAGGGCGTACTACACCTTC.

As to this clonotype: This sequence may be a read error, since a much larger clone differs from it by one base. The chain combines TRBV7-2 with TRBJ2-1, with D maybe TRBD2 (6 bases). Per germline, CDR1 SGHTA and CDR2 FQGNSA. The CDR3 extends over 16 amino acids. Trimming cost V 5 bases and J 7 bases, with 21 bases left between them. CDR3 DNA: TGTGCCAGCAGCACCCCGTCGCGGGGATTTAGAAATGAGCAGTTCTTC. It translates to CASSTPSRGFRNEQFF.

In its sample, this clonotype was seen many times. The chain is built from TRBV10-3 and TRBJ2-3, with 7 bases identical to TRBD2. Trimming removed 4 bases from V and 4 bases from J; junction bases left unmatched: 14. This CDR3 is built from 17 residues. CDR1 and CDR2 from the germline V gene are ENHRY and SYGVKD. CDR3 bases: TGTGCCATCAGTGTCCCCCCGGGGAGGGAGACGGCAGATACGCAGTATTTT. Translation: CAISVPPGRETADTQYF.

There are many counts of this clonotype. The chain employs TRBV5-1 and TRBJ2-5; 7 bases are a match to TRBD1. V trimming: 6 bases; J trimming: 1 base; junction bases outside the gene matches: 3. This CDR3 is 13 amino acids long. CDR1 SGHRS and CDR2 YFSETQ come from the germline V gene. In DNA, the CDR3 is TGCGCCAGCAACGGACAGGCCCAAGAGACCCAGTACTTC. As protein: CASNGQAQETQYF.

The sample holds a few counts of this clonotype. V usage is TRBV27 and J usage is TRBJ1-1; no firm D call. V shed 2 bases and J shed 0 bases, with 10 bases lying between them. Germline loops: CDR1 MNHEY, CDR2 SMNVEV (reference sequence). The CDR3 has 15 residues. CDR3 in amino acids: CASSLGQTMNTEAFF. DNA of the CDR3: TGTGCCAGCAGTTTAGGTCAGACCATGAACACTGAAGCTTTCTTT.

This clonotype was picked up a small number of times. The chain has TRBV7-2 and TRBJ2-1; D gene ambiguous. Trimming removed 1 base at V and 1 base at J, with 8 bases between. Germline CDR1 and CDR2: SGHTA and FQGNSA. The length of the CDR3 is 15 residues. The CDR3 region is CASSLGWVSYNEQFF. For the CDR3, the DNA is TGTGCCAGCAGCTTAGGTTGGGTTTCCTACAATGAGCAGTTCTTC.

Turning to this clonotype: Compared with germline, one end of the junction differs, possibly owing to a read error. The rearrangement uses TRBV6-2 or TRBV6-3 and TRBJ1-6; no definite D call. Germline values: CDR1 MNHEY, CDR2 SVGEGT. The CDR3 has 13 amino acids. CDR3 sequence: CASSDLRDSPPHF. CDR3 in DNA: TGTGCCAGCAGTGACCTCAGAGATTCACCCCCCCACTTT.

This clonotype was seen a few times. The chain joins TRBV5-1 to TRBJ1-1; TRBD1 matches at 8 bases. J was trimmed by 11 bases and V by 6 bases; bases with no gene match: 12. Per germline, CDR1 SGHRS and CDR2 YFSETQ. The CDR3 covers 13 residues. CDR3 loop: CASTDPGQESAFF. The CDR3 DNA sequence: TGCGCCAGCACCGATCCGGGACAGGAGAGCGCTTTCTTT.